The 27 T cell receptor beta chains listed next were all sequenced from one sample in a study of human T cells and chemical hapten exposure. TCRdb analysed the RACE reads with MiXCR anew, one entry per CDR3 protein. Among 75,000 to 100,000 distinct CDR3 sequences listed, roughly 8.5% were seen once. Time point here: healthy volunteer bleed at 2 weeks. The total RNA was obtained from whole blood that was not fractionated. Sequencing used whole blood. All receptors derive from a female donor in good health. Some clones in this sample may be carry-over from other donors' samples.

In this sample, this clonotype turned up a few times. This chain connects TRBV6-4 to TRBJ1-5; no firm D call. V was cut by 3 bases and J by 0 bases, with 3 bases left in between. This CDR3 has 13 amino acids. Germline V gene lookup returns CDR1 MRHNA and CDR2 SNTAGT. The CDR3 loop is CASSEGSNQPQHF. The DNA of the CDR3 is TGTGCCAGCAGTGAGGGTAGCAATCAGCCCCAGCATTTT.

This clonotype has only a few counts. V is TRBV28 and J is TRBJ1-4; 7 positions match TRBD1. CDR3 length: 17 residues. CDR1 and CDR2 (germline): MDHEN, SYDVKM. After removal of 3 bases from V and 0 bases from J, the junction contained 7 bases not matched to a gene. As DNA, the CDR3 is TGTGCCAGCAGTTTCAGGGGGACAGTCCCAACTAATGAAAAACTGTTTTTT. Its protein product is CASSFRGTVPTNEKLFF.

The CDR3 DNA follows: TGTGCCAGCAGCGTATCAGATAGCGGGGGAACGAACACCGGGGAGCTGTTTTTT. As protein: CASSVSDSGGTNTGELFF. This chain joins TRBV9 and TRBJ2-2; 9 nucleotides align to TRBD2. V shed 1 base, J shed 0 bases, and the junction held 7 bases outside the gene matches. The CDR3 contains 18 residues. CDR1 and CDR2 from the germline V gene are SGDLS and YYNGEE.

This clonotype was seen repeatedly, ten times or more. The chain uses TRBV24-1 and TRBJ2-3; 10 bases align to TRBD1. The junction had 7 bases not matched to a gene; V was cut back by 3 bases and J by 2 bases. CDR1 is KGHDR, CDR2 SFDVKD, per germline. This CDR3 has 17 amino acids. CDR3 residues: CATSDVPGQGYTDTQYF. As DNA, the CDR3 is TGTGCCACCAGTGATGTCCCGGGACAGGGGTACACAGATACGCAGTATTTT.

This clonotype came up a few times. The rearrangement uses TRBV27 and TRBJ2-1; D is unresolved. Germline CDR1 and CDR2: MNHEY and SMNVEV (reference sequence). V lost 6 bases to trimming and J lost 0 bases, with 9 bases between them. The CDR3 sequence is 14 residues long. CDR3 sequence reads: CASSHVHSYNEQFF. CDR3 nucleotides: TGTGCCAGCAGCCACGTACACTCCTACAATGAGCAGTTCTTC.

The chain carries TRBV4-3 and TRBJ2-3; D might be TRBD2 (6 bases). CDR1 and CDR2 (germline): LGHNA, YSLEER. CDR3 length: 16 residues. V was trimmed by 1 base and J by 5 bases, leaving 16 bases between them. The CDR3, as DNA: TGCGCCAGCAGCCAAGTAAGGTCGGGAGAAGTAGATACGCAGTATTTT. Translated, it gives CASSQVRSGEVDTQYF.

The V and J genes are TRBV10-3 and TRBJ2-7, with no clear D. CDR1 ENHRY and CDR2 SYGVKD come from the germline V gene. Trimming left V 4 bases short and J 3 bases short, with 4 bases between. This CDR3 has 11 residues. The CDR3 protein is CAISGDYEQYF. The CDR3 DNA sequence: TGTGCCATCAGTGGGGACTACGAGCAGTACTTC.

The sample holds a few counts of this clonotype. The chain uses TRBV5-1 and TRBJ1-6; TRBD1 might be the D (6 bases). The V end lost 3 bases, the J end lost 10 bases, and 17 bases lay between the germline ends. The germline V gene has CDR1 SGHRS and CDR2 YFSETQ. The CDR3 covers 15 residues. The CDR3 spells CASSSEGDIRSPLHF. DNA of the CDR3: TGCGCCAGCAGCTCTGAGGGGGACATCCGATCACCCCTCCACTTT.

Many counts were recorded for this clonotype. The CDR3 here is CSARGGRDRIETQYF. For the CDR3, the DNA is TGCAGTGCTAGAGGAGGCAGGGACCGGATAGAGACCCAGTACTTC. V usage is TRBV20-1 and J usage is TRBJ2-5; D may correspond to TRBD1 or TRBD2 (5 bases each). Germline V gene data show CDR1 as DFQATT and CDR2 as SNEGSKA (reference sequence). The CDR3 length is 15 residues. With 1 base removed from V and 4 bases from J, the gap between germline ends came to 16 bases.

The CDR3 DNA follows: TGTGCCAGCAGCAGTCTGGACAGGGCAGGCACTGAAGCTTTCTTT. As protein: CASSSLDRAGTEAFF. The chain employs TRBV7-9 and TRBJ1-1; 8 positions agree with TRBD1. This CDR3 is built from 15 residues. V lost 5 bases and J lost 4; bases outside the gene matches: 9. The germline gives CDR1 SEHNR, CDR2 FQNEAQ (reference sequence).

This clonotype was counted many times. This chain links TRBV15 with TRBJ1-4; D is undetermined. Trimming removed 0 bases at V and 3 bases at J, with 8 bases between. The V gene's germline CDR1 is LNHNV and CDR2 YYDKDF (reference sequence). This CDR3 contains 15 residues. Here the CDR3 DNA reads TGTGCCACCAGCAGAGATCTCTCGGCTAATGAAAAACTGTTTTTT. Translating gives CATSRDLSANEKLFF.

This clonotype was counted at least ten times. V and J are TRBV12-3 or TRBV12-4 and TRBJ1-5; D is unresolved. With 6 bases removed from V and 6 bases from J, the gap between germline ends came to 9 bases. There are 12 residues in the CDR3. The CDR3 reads CASSVSGQPQHF. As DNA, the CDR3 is TGTGCCAGCAGCGTTTCAGGTCAGCCCCAGCATTTT.

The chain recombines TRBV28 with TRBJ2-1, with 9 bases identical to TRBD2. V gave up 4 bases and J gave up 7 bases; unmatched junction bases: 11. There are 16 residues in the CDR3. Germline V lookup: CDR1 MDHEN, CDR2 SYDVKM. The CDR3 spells CASSSAGGRAQNEQFF. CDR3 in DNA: TGTGCCAGCAGTTCGGCGGGCGGGAGGGCCCAGAATGAGCAGTTCTTC. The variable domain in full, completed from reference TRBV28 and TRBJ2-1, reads DVKVTQSSRYLVKRTGEKVFLECVQDMDHENMFWYRQDPGLGLRLIYFSYDVKMKEKGDIPEGYSVSREKKERFSLILESASTNQTSMYLCASSSAGGRAQNEQFFGPGTRLTVL.

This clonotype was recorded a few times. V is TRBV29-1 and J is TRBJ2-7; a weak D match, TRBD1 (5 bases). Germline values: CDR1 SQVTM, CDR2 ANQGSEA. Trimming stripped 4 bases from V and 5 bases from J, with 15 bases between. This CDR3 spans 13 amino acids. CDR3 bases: TGCAGCGTTGGACGCCAGGGTGACGACGAGCAGTACTTC. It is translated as CSVGRQGDDEQYF.

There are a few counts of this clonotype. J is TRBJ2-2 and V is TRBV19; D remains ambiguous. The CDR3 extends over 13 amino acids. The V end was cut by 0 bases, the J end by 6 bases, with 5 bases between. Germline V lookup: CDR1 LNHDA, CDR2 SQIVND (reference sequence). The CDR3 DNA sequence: TGTGCCAGTAGTATAGAGGGTGCCGGGGAGCTGTTTTTT. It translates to CASSIEGAGELFF.

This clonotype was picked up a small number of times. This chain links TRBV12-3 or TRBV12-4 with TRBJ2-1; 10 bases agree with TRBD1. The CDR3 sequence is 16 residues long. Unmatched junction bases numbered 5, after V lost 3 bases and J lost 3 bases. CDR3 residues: CASSFYGTGDYNEQFF. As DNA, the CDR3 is TGTGCCAGCAGTTTTTATGGGACAGGGGACTACAATGAGCAGTTCTTC.

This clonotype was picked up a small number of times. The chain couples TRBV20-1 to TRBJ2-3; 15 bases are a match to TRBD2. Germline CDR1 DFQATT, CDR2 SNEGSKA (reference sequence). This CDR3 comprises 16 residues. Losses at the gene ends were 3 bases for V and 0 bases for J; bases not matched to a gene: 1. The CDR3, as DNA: TGCAGTGCTAGGGGACTAGCGGGAGGCAGCACAGATACGCAGTATTTT. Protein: CSARGLAGGSTDTQYF.

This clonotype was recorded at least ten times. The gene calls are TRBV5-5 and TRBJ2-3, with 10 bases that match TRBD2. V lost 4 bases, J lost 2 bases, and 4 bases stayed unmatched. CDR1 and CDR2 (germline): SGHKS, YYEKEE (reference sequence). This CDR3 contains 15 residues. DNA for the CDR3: TGTGCCAGCAGCCTACTAGCGGGAAACACAGATACGCAGTATTTT. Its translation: CASSLLAGNTDTQYF.

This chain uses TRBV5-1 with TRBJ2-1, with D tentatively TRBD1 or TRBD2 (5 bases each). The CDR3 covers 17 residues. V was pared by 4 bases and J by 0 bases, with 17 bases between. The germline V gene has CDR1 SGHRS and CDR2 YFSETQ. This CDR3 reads CASSRDGDLFSYNEQFF. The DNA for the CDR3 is TGCGCCAGCAGCCGGGACGGAGATTTATTCTCCTACAATGAGCAGTTCTTC.

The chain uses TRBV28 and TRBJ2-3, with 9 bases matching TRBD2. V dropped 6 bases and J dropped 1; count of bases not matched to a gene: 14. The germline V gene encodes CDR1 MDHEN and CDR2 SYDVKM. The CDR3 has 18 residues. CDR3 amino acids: CASRPSKVAGAGTDTQYF. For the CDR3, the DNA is TGTGCCAGCAGACCCAGCAAGGTAGCGGGAGCGGGCACAGATACGCAGTATTTT.

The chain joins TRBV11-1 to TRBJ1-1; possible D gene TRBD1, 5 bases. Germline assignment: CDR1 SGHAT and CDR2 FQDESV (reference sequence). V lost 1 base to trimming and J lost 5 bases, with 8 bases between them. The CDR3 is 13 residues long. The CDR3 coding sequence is TGTGCCAGCAGCTTAGGAGGGGTAACTGAAGCTTTCTTT. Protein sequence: CASSLGGVTEAFF.

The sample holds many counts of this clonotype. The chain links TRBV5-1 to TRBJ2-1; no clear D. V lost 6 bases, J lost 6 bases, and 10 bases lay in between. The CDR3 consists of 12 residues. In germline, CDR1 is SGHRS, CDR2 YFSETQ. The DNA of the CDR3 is TGCGCCAGCATTTCAGTCTCCAATGAGCAGTTCTTC. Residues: CASISVSNEQFF. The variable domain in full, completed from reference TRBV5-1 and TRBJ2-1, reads KAGVTQTPRYLIKTRGQQVTLSCSPISGHRSVSWYQQTPGQGLQFLFEYFSETQRNKGNFPGRFSGRQFSNSRSEMNVSTLELGDSALYLCASISVSNEQFFGPGTRLTVL.

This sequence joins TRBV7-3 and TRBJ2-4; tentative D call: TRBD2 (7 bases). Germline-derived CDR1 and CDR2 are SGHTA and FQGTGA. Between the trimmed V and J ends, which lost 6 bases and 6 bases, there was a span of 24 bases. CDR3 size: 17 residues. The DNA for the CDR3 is TGTGCCAGCAGTTTTAATGGCGGGAGCGAGGGGGGAAACATTCAGTACTTC. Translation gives CASSFNGGSEGGNIQYF. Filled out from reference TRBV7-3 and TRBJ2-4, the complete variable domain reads GAGVSQTPSNKVTEKGKYVELRCDPISGHTALYWYRQSLGQGPEFLIYFQGTGAADDSGLPNDRFFAVRPEGSVSTLKIQRTERGDSAVYLCASSFNGGSEGGNIQYFGAGTRLSVL.

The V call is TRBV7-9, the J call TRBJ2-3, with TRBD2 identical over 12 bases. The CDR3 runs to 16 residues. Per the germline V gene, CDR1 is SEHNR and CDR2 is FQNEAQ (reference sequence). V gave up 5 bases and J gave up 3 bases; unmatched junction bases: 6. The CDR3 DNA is TGTGCCAGCAGCGCGACTAGCGGGAGTGGAACAGATACGCAGTATTTT. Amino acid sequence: CASSATSGSGTDTQYF.

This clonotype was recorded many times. CDR3 coding DNA: TGTGCCAGCAGCTTAGACGGAGCCTCGCAGTATTTT. Translation gives CASSLDGASQYF. The chain links TRBV7-2 to TRBJ2-3; no clear D gene. Per germline, CDR1 SGHTA and CDR2 FQGNSA. The V end lost 1 base, the J end lost 10 bases, and 9 bases lay between the germline ends. The CDR3 loop spans 12 amino acids.

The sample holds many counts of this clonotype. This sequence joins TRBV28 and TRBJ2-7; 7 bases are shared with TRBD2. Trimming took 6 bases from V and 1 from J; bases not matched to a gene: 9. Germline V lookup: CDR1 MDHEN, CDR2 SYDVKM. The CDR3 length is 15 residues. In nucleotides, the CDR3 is TGTGCCAGCAGGGGGGGGGGTAAAGAGTCCTACGAGCAGTACTTC. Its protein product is CASRGGGKESYEQYF.

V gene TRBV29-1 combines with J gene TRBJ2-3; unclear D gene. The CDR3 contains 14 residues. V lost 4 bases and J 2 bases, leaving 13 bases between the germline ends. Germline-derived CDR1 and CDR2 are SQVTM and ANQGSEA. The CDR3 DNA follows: TGCAGCGTTGCCTGGAAACTCAACACAGATACGCAGTATTTT. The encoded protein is CSVAWKLNTDTQYF.